One and the same sample provided the 12 T cell receptor beta chains below, sequenced in a study of graft-versus-host responses after intestinal transplantation. No cognate antigen is known for these TCRs. Profiled with immunoSEQ multiplex PCR; TCRdb holds only in-frame clones, not every one. Of approximately 80,000 clones detected, 85% to 90% appear once; the ten largest clones hold roughly 0.37%. The source material was unstimulated CD4+ T cells sorted from spleen or lymph node cells, sampled before intestinal transplant. Receptor source: a human donor who received an intestinal transplant.

This clone was detected only once. The chain recombines TRBV28 with TRBJ1-6; TRBD1 matches at 8 bases. CDR3 length: 15 amino acids. Germline V gene sequence: CDR1 MDHEN, CDR2 SYDVKM. V gave up 3 bases and J gave up 10 bases; unmatched junction bases: 8. CDR3 coding DNA: TGTGCCAGCAGTTTGTTAGGACAGGGTAACTCACCCCTCCACTTT. It encodes CASSLLGQGNSPLHF.

The V call is TRBV7-6, the J call TRBJ2-7, with 7 bases identical to TRBD1. Germline CDR1 and CDR2: SGHVS and FNYEAQ. V was pared by 8 bases and J by 3 bases, with 13 bases of the junction left unmatched. The CDR3 has 15 residues. The CDR3 region is CASGLDRAPHYEQYF. The CDR3 bases are TGTGCCAGCGGCCTTGACAGGGCCCCCCACTACGAGCAGTACTTC.

The rearrangement uses TRBV7-9 and TRBJ1-1; D is perhaps TRBD1 (5 bases). The V gene's germline CDR1 is SEHNR and CDR2 FQNEAQ (reference sequence). The CDR3 consists of 12 residues. With 5 bases removed from V and 9 bases from J, the gap between germline ends came to 13 bases. The CDR3 DNA reads as TGTGCCAGCAGCAAACAGCGGGGGAAAGCTTTCTTT. Its translation: CASSKQRGKAFF.

The chain couples TRBV27 to TRBJ2-3; 9 nucleotides match TRBD1. V dropped 3 bases and J dropped 4; count of bases not matched to a gene: 5. In germline, CDR1 is MNHEY, CDR2 SMNVEV (reference sequence). CDR3 length: 15 amino acids. The CDR3 bases are TGTGCCAGCAGTTTGGTGGGGACAGGGCCAGATACGCAGTATTTT. Its translation is CASSLVGTGPDTQYF.

CDR3 protein: CAISEPLQGTGNTIYF. CDR3 DNA sequence: TGTGCCATCAGTGAGCCCCTACAGGGGACTGGAAACACCATATATTTT. The chain joins TRBV10-3 to TRBJ1-3; 7 bases align to TRBD1. Germline loops: CDR1 ENHRY, CDR2 SYGVKD. The CDR3 extends over 16 amino acids. J was trimmed by 2 bases and V by 2 bases; bases with no gene match: 6.

A single count supports this clone. The chain joins TRBV11-3 to TRBJ1-1; possible D gene TRBD1, 5 bases. This CDR3 is 16 amino acids long. V was trimmed by 3 bases and J by 1 base, leaving 15 bases between them. Germline V gene data show CDR1 as SGHNT and CDR2 as YENEEA. CDR3 nucleotide sequence: TGTGCCAGCAGCTTGGGGGGAAAAAGGGAGAACACTGAAGCTTTCTTT. Its translation is CASSLGGKRENTEAFF.

The rearrangement links TRBV21-1 to TRBJ2-7; the table calls TRBD1, which could not be checked here. TRBV21-1 is marked as a pseudogene. The CDR3 is 12 amino acids. CDR3 DNA: TGTGCCACCACCGGATACAGAGATGAGCAGTACTTC. It is translated as CATTGYRDEQYF.

DNA for the CDR3: TGTGCCAGCAGCCAGCCGGGACAGGGCACAGATACGCAGTATTTT. Residues: CASSQPGQGTDTQYF. The chain has TRBV4-2 and TRBJ2-3; 8 bases map to TRBD1. Germline CDR1 is LGHNA and CDR2 is YNFKEQ. This CDR3 is built from 15 residues. V dropped 3 bases and J dropped 1; count of bases not matched to a gene: 3.

This rearrangement joins TRBV28 to TRBJ2-7, with 11 bases matching TRBD1. Germline V gene sequence: CDR1 MDHEN, CDR2 SYDVKM. This CDR3 is built from 17 residues. V trimming: 5 bases; J trimming: 4 bases; junction bases outside the gene matches: 13. CDR3 bases: TGTGCCAGCAGTAGCCGGGACAGGGGGTGGGATACTTACGAGCAGTACTTC. Translation gives CASSSRDRGWDTYEQYF. The complete variable domain, with remaining parts taken from reference TRBV28 and TRBJ2-7, reads DVKVTQSSRYLVKRTGEKVFLECVQDMDHENMFWYRQDPGLGLRLIYFSYDVKMKEKGDIPEGYSVSREKKERFSLILESASTNQTSMYLCASSSRDRGWDTYEQYFGPGTRLTVT.

In its sample, this clone was seen a few times. The V and J genes are TRBV19 and TRBJ1-2, with 9 nucleotides matching TRBD1. This CDR3 has 12 residues. V gave up 10 bases and J gave up 10 bases; unmatched junction bases: 10. The germline V gene encodes CDR1 LNHDA and CDR2 SQIVND (reference sequence). DNA for the CDR3: TGTGCCACACAGGGGGCGCAGTGGGCCTACACCTTC. Residues: CATQGAQWAYTF.

V gene TRBV6-5 combines with J gene TRBJ2-2; 11 bases are a match to TRBD1. The CDR3 runs 15 residues. The V gene end was trimmed by 5 bases and the J gene end by 7 bases; junction bases not matched to a gene: 6. Germline V CDR1 and CDR2: MNHEY, SVGAGI. In DNA form, the CDR3 reads TGTGCCAGCAGTAAAGGGACAGGGGGGGTCGGGGAGCTGTTTTTT. It specifies CASSKGTGGVGELFF.

The chain employs TRBV6-5 and TRBJ2-7; perhaps TRBD1 as D (6 bases). The CDR3 has 15 amino acids. V lost 6 bases, J lost 0 bases, and 15 bases lay in between. Germline loops: CDR1 MNHEY, CDR2 SVGAGI. CDR3 sequence reads: CASSNTGTSSYEQYF. The CDR3 nucleotides are TGTGCCAGCAGCAACACAGGGACCAGCTCCTACGAGCAGTACTTC.